This section outlines one T cell receptor beta chain sequence together with its context. The antigen it binds to is not known. Receptor amplification or capture employed the immunoSEQ multiplex PCR assay. For the multiplex PCR, a mixture combining 60 forward primers for TCR Vbeta segments and 13 reverse primers for TCR Jbeta segments was used. A multiplex PCR assay on genomic DNA amplified the CDR3 region of rearranged TCR beta genes. On the Illumina HiSeq System, the amplified TCR beta libraries were sequenced as 87-base-pair reads. As for how the authors treated the data: Across the 600 to 700 repertoires, a later analysis counted 78 million or so unique TCR beta chains, approximately 10 million of which were shared by at least two donors. To remove PCR and sequencing errors, raw reads were error-corrected and collapsed into unique sequences using a nearest-neighbor algorithm that merged closely related sequences. Alignment of CDR3 sequences to IMGT reference sequences was used to assign V, D and J gene segments. For a sequence to be retained, at least a six-nucleotide match to both a V gene segment and a J gene segment was required. Rearrangements were classified as productive when the CDR3 lacked stop codons and remained in frame with V and J, and all other rearrangements were classified as non-productive. Following IMGT convention, CDR3 was defined as the stretch from the second conserved V-encoded cysteine up to the conserved J-encoded phenylalanine. In an earlier analysis of more than 550 of the donors, sequences lacking an unambiguous match to a single V gene segment were excluded. An earlier analysis of almost 600 of the donors classified V segments as functional when productive rearrangements were above 56.7% and as segregating when the standard deviation between donors was above 5%. A statistical classification framework was developed to diagnose cytomegalovirus status using the catalog of TCR beta chain sequences. A later analysis assigned V and J genes by comparing TCR nucleotide sequences with IMGT/GENE-DB human TR gene sequences. The TCRdist pipeline was used in a later analysis to assign CDR3 sequences and most-parsimonious VDJ recombination scenarios. In a later analysis, every TCR beta chain was defined by the combination of its CDR3 amino acid sequence and its V-gene family, and reads without a unique V-gene family were dropped. As a way to deal with suspected cross-contamination and a sequencing artifact, a later analysis dropped 640 or so nucleotide sequences that were highly shared and had low generation probability. A later analysis calculated a clonal expansion index for each public chain from normalized within-repertoire ranks of inferred template counts. In a later analysis, generation probabilities were computed using a VDJ recombination model fitted to out-of-frame rearrangements, and the results were checked against IGoR. Hypergeometric tests were used in a later analysis to score TCR-TCR, TCR-HLA and TCR-CMV co-occurrence, with a repertoire-size bias correction applied to the TCR pairs. To estimate false discovery rates, a later analysis permuted the HLA or CMV assignments 20 times. A later analysis grouped co-occurring TCRs with DBSCAN, adding TCRdist sequence similarity when clustering within HLA-allele-positive subsets. Co-occurrence clustering excluded repertoires with fewer than 30,000 or more than 120,000 public chains, plus five with anomalous nucleotide sharing. The clones in this table, taken by TCRdb from immuneACCESS, are in-frame only. Not every clone is retained; where verified, under half of the shortfall comes from an unresolved V gene, and the cause of the rest is unknown. The DNA gave D and trimming, while V, J and clone size come from that table. The table kept for this sample lists about 120,000 clones. Jointly, the top ten make up around 7% of the sample.

From cysteine to phenylalanine, the CDR3 is 14 amino acids long. Of the read, only the CDR3 DNA is kept; its 42 bases are in frame from base 1. The germline V gene (reference sequence) provides CDR1 PRHDT and CDR2 FYEKMQ. Trimming takes 5 bases from V and 4 bases from J, and the germline ends sit 14 bases apart. The data stem from a study of cytomegalovirus exposure and HLA in healthy donors listed by TCRdb under 2017. Turning to the overall study: In an earlier analysis of approximately 640 of the donors, approximately 260 Gb of sequence data and 100 million or so unique TCR beta sequences from roughly 200 million T cells were reported. Of the approximately 400 genotyped donors, 65% to 90% were placed in the genetic ancestry cluster associated with self-reported Caucasian donors. Along with the roughly 670-subject first cohort, a separate validation cohort of over 90 different subjects was used. The study was designed to test whether signatures of past pathogen exposure could be identified by cataloging public T cell receptors. Rather than drawing on any new phenotypic data, the later analysis identified candidate immune exposures from TCR beta sequences and the way those sequences occurred across donors. An earlier analysis of fewer than 700 of the donors applied high-throughput TCR beta sequencing to assess whether each TCR beta V gene segment acted as functional or pseudogenic. In a later genetic analysis, genome-wide SNP genotypes for about three fifths of the roughly 670 donors were used, and that subset was treated as a discovery cohort. High-throughput TCR immunosequencing, statistical association of individual TCRs with disease status, and machine learning were combined to predict cytomegalovirus infection status. Using immunosequencing, the study profiled T cell repertoires from 666 subjects and related those repertoires to cytomegalovirus serostatus. Donor age, sex, ethnicity and CMV serostatus were compiled alongside the repertoire data. Roughly five DR-DQ haplotypes were handled as single units for association and clustering because linkage in the cohort was strong. A later analysis re-analyzed previously published TCR beta repertoires from hundreds of donors and added high-resolution HLA genotyping to study TCR occurrence patterns. HLA typing covered class I and class II loci at four-digit resolution. An early release covering about 600 HLA-typed donors comprised approximately 290 gigabases of sequencing data and tens of millions of unique TCR sequences. Among around 400 genotyped donors of the cohort, an average of around 240,000 unique TCR beta nucleotide sequences were sequenced per donor, 15% to 20% of them non-productive. Typing coverage differed by locus: A, B, C, DRB1 and DQB1 were typed in roughly 620-630 donors, DQA1 in roughly 510, DPA1 in 600 to 610, and DPB1 in 450 to 480. Every discovery cohort repertoire had been produced on one sequencing platform.

Study-wide findings and limitations: Because counts were too low, seventeen rarely observed V segments, including chromosome 9 orphons, were left out of the earlier analysis of several hundred of the donors. The cohort was sequenced for TCR beta chains only, and without alpha or paired-chain data the features that could be detected were limited. CMV serostatus was the only immune exposure information available for the cohort. Because the 87-base-pair reads could not distinguish some IMGT-functional V segments, including TRBV6-2 and TRBV6-3, those segments were excluded. In vitro tests confirmed that three of the cytomegalovirus-associated TCR beta chains recognize cytomegalovirus antigens. Most CMV-associated TCR beta chains appeared to be HLA-restricted in a later analysis, and the HLA associations seemed to be driven largely by CMV exposure. In a later analysis, several top co-occurrence clusters were reported to appear linked to parvovirus B19, influenza, CMV and Epstein-Barr virus. It was suggested by the authors that the approach could potentially be generalized to other disease states and immunological phenotypes. The sequencing pipeline was judged likely to have produced a cluster of highly shared sequence variants as a technical artifact. Because HLA typing was missing for some donors at each locus, association tests included only the typed subset. Cytomegalovirus status was reported to be diagnosed by the classifier with high specificity and sensitivity in both the original and validation cohorts. The study listed 150 to 200 TCR beta chains as associated with cytomegalovirus. Across donors, most TCR sequences were observed very rarely, whereas some public TCRs were present in many individuals. Correlated functional status among segregating V segments might be attributable to linkage disequilibrium, but an unknown experimental factor could not be ruled out. A later analysis associated about 17,000 TCR beta sequences with specific HLA alleles at a false discovery rate of 0.05. In a later genetic analysis, a missense DCLRE1C variant was associated with V-gene and J-gene trimming of TCR beta chains, and the association was replicated in an independent cohort. In a later analysis, the rate of TCR association differed among HLA loci, with DRB1 alleles having the most associated TCRs and HLA-C alleles having the fewest. A later analysis found that HLA-associated TCR beta chains were more clonally expanded and had lower generation probabilities than equally common non-associated chains. Strong co-occurrence of HLA alleles, especially DR and DQ, made assigning TCR associations to individual alleles difficult. Compared with the roughly 670-donor mean, donors in an Asian-associated ancestry cluster had fewer N-insertions in productive TCRs, according to a later genetic analysis. A further reported finding was that TCR beta sequences accurately predicted the HLA-A and HLA-B alleles for most subjects in the first cohort. The presence/absence analyses assumed that sequencing depth was roughly uniform across donors, and that assumption may not be true. Broadly in line with IMGT annotations, most TCR beta V segments showed up in productive rearrangements about 90% or about 30% of the time in an earlier analysis of 450 to 600 of the donors.

The cohort was made up of hundreds of healthy bone marrow donors. At the time of sampling, all cohort members were nominally healthy, though unrecorded immune exposures were likely present. The donor tested CMV seropositive, placing the donor among the 250 to 350 seropositive members of the cohort. Every donor gave a peripheral blood sample, and the peripheral blood mononuclear cells from that sample were used for TCR beta sequencing. Genomic DNA was extracted from the blood cell samples with the Qiagen DNeasy Blood Extraction Kit. The sequence derives from a man aged 35 to 55 in good health and CMV-seropositive. The source material was PBMCs. In this chain, TRBV13 is recombined with TRBJ1-2; no D gene call is confident. CDR3 protein: CASSRATGSYGYTF. The nucleotide sequence is TGTGCCAGCAGCCGTGCGACCGGGTCCTATGGCTACACCTTC.